The 25 T cell receptor beta chains below were found in one sample sequenced in a study of glioma-infiltrating T cells. Using RNA template, CDR3s of TCR alpha and beta were amplified with iRepertoire arm-PCR. Using its own MiXCR run on the multiplex PCR reads, TCRdb lists one record per CDR3 protein. Here the sample spans about 180,000 distinct CDR3 sequences, roughly 45% being singletons. Sequencing was performed on glioma tissue, nonneoplastic brain tissue, or PBMCs (not recorded which). The source of these receptors is a human donor with low-grade glioma or glioblastoma, undergoing nonglioma brain surgery, or in good health (not recorded which).

For the CDR3, the DNA is TGCAGTGCTACAGCGGGAGGGGATGAGCAGTTCTTC. Its protein product is CSATAGGDEQFF. This chain joins TRBV20-1 and TRBJ2-1; 10 nucleotides align to TRBD2. CDR1 and CDR2 from the germline V gene are DFQATT and SNEGSKA (reference sequence). V shed 4 bases and J 8 bases; nucleotides not matched to a gene: 2. The CDR3 is made up of 12 amino acids.

This clonotype occurred many times. J is TRBJ1-2 and V is TRBV2; 11 nucleotides agree with TRBD1. V lost 3 bases, J lost 6 bases, and 9 bases stayed unmatched. The germline V gene has CDR1 SNHLY and CDR2 FYNNEI. This CDR3 has 16 residues. In nucleotides, the CDR3 is TGTGCCAGCAGTGAGATGGGGACAGGGGGAGGGAATGGCTACACCTTC. Its translation is CASSEMGTGGGNGYTF.

This clonotype was detected only a few times. The chain uses TRBV5-1 and TRBJ2-1; D possibly corresponds to TRBD2 (7 bases). CDR3 size: 16 residues. CDR1 and CDR2 (germline): SGHRS, YFSETQ. V lost 2 bases to trimming and J lost 1 base, with 13 bases between them. This CDR3 is CASSLGGVDSYNEQFF. The CDR3, as DNA: TGCGCCAGCAGCTTAGGGGGGGTAGATTCCTACAATGAGCAGTTCTTC.

This clonotype was picked up many times. The V gene is TRBV6-4, the J gene TRBJ2-1; D is tentatively TRBD1 or TRBD2 (5 bases each). The V gene's germline CDR1 is MRHNA and CDR2 SNTAGT. Trimming took 0 bases from V and 4 from J, leaving 10 bases between them. This CDR3 is 15 amino acids long. CDR3 nucleotides: TGTGCCAGCAGTGACTCGGTGGGGGTTTACAATGAGCAGTTCTTC. Protein product: CASSDSVGVYNEQFF.

Note on this clonotype: The limits of the CDR3 on the DNA are not certain, so only TCRdb's listed CDR3 is given. The chain carries TRBV7-2 and TRBJ2-3; the table's D call, TRBD2, was not checked against the DNA. Germline CDR1 SGHTA, CDR2 FQGNSA. The CDR3 contains 19 residues when both ends are counted. This chain's CDR3 is CASSLVGSGATSGTDTKYF.

A remark on this clonotype: This sequence may be a read error, since a much larger clone differs from it by one base. DNA of the CDR3: TGTGCCAGCAGGCGGAGGGGGCCCTATGGCTACACCTTC. Protein sequence: CASRRRGPYGYTF. The chain couples TRBV7-2 to TRBJ1-2; 7 nucleotides line up with TRBD1. After removal of 6 bases from V and 4 bases from J, the junction contained 5 bases not matched to a gene. Germline V gene sequence: CDR1 SGHTA, CDR2 FQGNSA. CDR3 length: 13 residues.

The rearrangement uses TRBV5-1 and TRBJ2-5; TRBD2 matches at 10 bases. V lost 0 bases and J lost 1; bases outside the gene matches: 0. There are 15 residues in the CDR3. Per the germline V gene, CDR1 is SGHRS and CDR2 is YFSETQ. CDR3 amino acids: CASSLGTSGQETQYF. In DNA form, the CDR3 reads TGCGCCAGCAGCTTGGGGACTAGCGGCCAAGAGACCCAGTACTTC.

The V call is TRBV5-4, the J call TRBJ2-3, with 9 positions matching TRBD2. The CDR3 loop spans 15 amino acids. V lost 3 bases, J lost 5 bases, and 7 bases stayed unmatched. Germline loops: CDR1 SGHNT, CDR2 YYREEE (reference sequence). CDR3 region: CASSSRLAERDTQYF. The CDR3 region has the DNA TGTGCCAGCAGCTCCCGACTAGCGGAAAGAGATACGCAGTATTTT.

This clonotype has a count of ten or more. This chain links TRBV20-1 with TRBJ2-1, with TRBD2 as a possible D gene (6 bases). Germline loops: CDR1 DFQATT, CDR2 SNEGSKA (reference sequence). V was shortened by 6 bases and J by 5 bases, with 20 bases between the two germline ends. The CDR3 runs 15 residues. The CDR3 nucleotides read TGCAGTGCCAAGAAAAGGGCTAGCGCAAACAATGAGCAGTTCTTC. Amino acids: CSAKKRASANNEQFF.

This clonotype was counted ten times or more. This rearrangement joins TRBV20-1 to TRBJ2-3, with D unresolved. Per the germline V gene, CDR1 is DFQATT and CDR2 is SNEGSKA (reference sequence). The CDR3 runs 13 residues. Trimming stripped 3 bases from V and 3 bases from J, with 10 bases between. This CDR3 reads CSARPVGTDTQYF. CDR3 nucleotide sequence: TGCAGTGCTAGGCCAGTTGGAACAGATACGCAGTATTTT.

CDR3 region: CASSVATVGGYTF. As DNA, the CDR3 is TGTGCCAGCAGCGTAGCTACTGTCGGTGGCTACACCTTC. The J gene is TRBJ1-2, the V gene TRBV9; D not resolved. The CDR3 has 13 amino acids. Deletions cut 0 bases from V and 7 bases from J, with 10 bases between. Germline loops: CDR1 SGDLS, CDR2 YYNGEE. Full variable domain (remainder filled in from reference TRBV9 and TRBJ1-2): DSGVTQTPKHLITATGQRVTLRCSPRSGDLSVYWYQQSLDQGLQFLIQYYNGEERAKGNILERFSAQQFPDLHSELNLSSLELGDSALYFCASSVATVGGYTFGSGTRLTVV.

V and J are TRBV5-1 and TRBJ2-1, with D perhaps TRBD2 (5 bases). CDR1 and CDR2 (germline): SGHRS, YFSETQ. This CDR3 spans 15 amino acids. V was pared by 2 bases and J by 3 bases, with 12 bases between. Here the CDR3 reads CASSLSGDNYNEQFF. In DNA, the CDR3 is TGCGCCAGCAGCTTAAGCGGAGATAACTACAATGAGCAGTTCTTC.

As concerns this clonotype: The DNA is omitted, as the CDR3 cannot be located on it reliably, and the CDR3 follows TCRdb's listing. The V and J genes are TRBV19 and TRBJ1-2. Both ends counted, the CDR3 spans 14 residues. Germline values: CDR1 LNHDA, CDR2 SQIVND (reference sequence). This chain's CDR3 is CASSLGMGNYGYTF.

The chain uses TRBV7-2 and TRBJ2-5; D unresolved. V dropped 1 base and J dropped 2 bases, with 11 bases sitting between them. The CDR3 is made up of 15 amino acids. The germline gives CDR1 SGHTA, CDR2 FQGNSA. The CDR3 DNA reads as TGTGCCAGCAGCTTAGATTCCATTATTCAAGAGACCCAGTACTTC. As protein: CASSLDSIIQETQYF.

This rearrangement joins TRBV7-2 to TRBJ2-3, with 7 bases lining up with TRBD1. This CDR3 has 16 amino acids. Germline loops: CDR1 SGHTA, CDR2 FQGNSA. Losses at the gene ends were 5 bases for V and 1 base for J; bases not matched to a gene: 9. The CDR3 nucleotides are TGTGCCAGCAGCACGGGCAGGGGGTTCCGCACAGATACGCAGTATTTT. Amino acid sequence: CASSTGRGFRTDTQYF.

Many counts were recorded for this clonotype. The chain links TRBV6-1 to TRBJ2-2, with 12 bases aligning to TRBD2. The CDR3 runs to 15 residues. CDR1 and CDR2 from the germline V gene are MNHNS and SASEGT. V lost 5 bases, J lost 5 bases, and 3 bases stayed unmatched. Here the CDR3 reads CASSRLAGVTGELFF. As DNA, the CDR3 is TGTGCCAGCAGTCGACTAGCGGGAGTTACCGGGGAGCTGTTTTTT.

This clonotype was observed at least ten times. The chain uses TRBV28 and TRBJ2-7; 7 bases are a match to TRBD1. The trim removed 6 bases at V and 3 bases at J, leaving 8 bases unmatched. The CDR3 consists of 14 residues. Germline V gene sequence: CDR1 MDHEN, CDR2 SYDVKM. The CDR3 sequence: CASRPTGVIYEQYF. As DNA, the CDR3 is TGTGCCAGCAGGCCTACAGGGGTTATCTACGAGCAGTACTTC. Drawing the rest from reference TRBV28 and TRBJ2-7, the complete variable domain is DVKVTQSSRYLVKRTGEKVFLECVQDMDHENMFWYRQDPGLGLRLIYFSYDVKMKEKGDIPEGYSVSREKKERFSLILESASTNQTSMYLCASRPTGVIYEQYFGPGTRLTVT.

Notes on this clonotype: A much more abundant neighbour one base away suggests this may be a read error. The chain carries TRBV18 and TRBJ1-1; D call uncertain. This CDR3 spans 11 amino acids. Germline CDR1 and CDR2: KGHSH and LQKENI. CDR3 DNA sequence: TGTGCCAGCTCAGCGAACACTAAAGCTTTCTTT. Amino acid sequence: CASSANTKAFF.

As regards this clonotype: A much more abundant neighbour one base away suggests this may be a read error. The chain couples TRBV5-1 to TRBJ2-3, with a weak D call TRBD2 (5 bases). The length of the CDR3 is 14 residues. The germline V gene encodes CDR1 SGHRS and CDR2 YFSETQ. The CDR3 is CSSWEGSYTDTQYF. The DNA for the CDR3 is TGCTCCAGCTGGGAAGGGAGCTACACAGATACGCAGTATTTT.

This chain connects TRBV2 to TRBJ2-5; D is uncertain. This CDR3 is built from 14 residues. Germline values: CDR1 SNHLY, CDR2 FYNNEI. Trimming stripped 7 bases from V and 2 bases from J, with 14 bases between. DNA of the CDR3: TGTGCCAGCATGCAGAAGGCACTACAAGAGACCCAGTACTTC. Residues: CASMQKALQETQYF.

The chain links TRBV14 to TRBJ2-7; the match to TRBD1 covers 7 bases. Germline trimming cut 5 bases from V and 4 bases from J; bases unmatched to any gene: 5. Germline CDR1 and CDR2: SGHDN and FVKESK. This CDR3 comprises 13 residues. CDR3 region: CASSYRGGYEQYF. The CDR3 bases are TGTGCCAGCAGCTACAGGGGTGGATACGAGCAGTACTTC.

In its sample, this clonotype was seen a few times. The chain uses TRBV3-1 and TRBJ1-4, with TRBD1 as a possible D gene (6 bases). Germline V gene data show CDR1 as LGHDT and CDR2 as YNNKEL (reference sequence). The CDR3 loop spans 13 amino acids. Trimming left V 5 bases short and J 8 bases short, with 12 bases between. The chain's CDR3 is CASSSRQVEKLFF. CDR3 nucleotides: TGTGCCAGCAGCTCTCGACAGGTGGAAAAACTGTTTTTT.

This clonotype was detected a few times. The gene calls are TRBV11-2 and TRBJ2-7; D unresolved. V was shortened by 1 base and J by 4 bases, with 8 bases between the two germline ends. The CDR3 is made up of 13 amino acids. Germline V CDR1 and CDR2: SGHAT, FQNNGV. This chain's CDR3 is CASSLGRQYEQYF. Here the CDR3 DNA reads TGTGCCAGCAGCTTAGGGCGTCAGTACGAGCAGTACTTC.

This clonotype was seen ten or more times. V is TRBV27 and J is TRBJ1-5; D not resolved. The V gene lost 2 bases and the J gene lost 3 bases, with 11 bases spanning the gap. Germline assignment: CDR1 MNHEY and CDR2 SMNVEV (reference sequence). CDR3 length: 15 residues. CDR3 DNA: TGTGCCAGCAGTTTACCCGGACGGAACAATCAGCCCCAGCATTTT. Translation: CASSLPGRNNQPQHF.

Points on this clonotype: Compared with germline, one end of the junction differs, possibly owing to a read error. This chain connects TRBV27 to TRBJ2-3; tentatively, D is TRBD1 (5 bases). The CDR3 is made up of 18 amino acids. The V gene's germline CDR1 is MNHEY and CDR2 SMNVEV (reference sequence). CDR3: CASSTYRGDSGSRDTQYF. CDR3 nucleotide sequence: TGTGCCAGCAGCACTTACCGAGGCGACAGTGGTAGCAGAGATACGCAGTATTTT.